Given below is one TCR beta chain in context. It lacks a known antigen. Base qualities are not recorded, but no much larger clone differs from it by a single base. V loses 0 bases, J loses 8 bases, and the germline ends lie 17 bases apart. The CDR3 starts with the cysteine, ends with the phenylalanine, and has 16 residues. The sequence is cut down to CDR3 DNA, 48 bases in frame from base 1. CDR1 is given as LGHNA and CDR2 as YSLEER, both from the germline V gene. These data belong to a study of long-term antiretroviral therapy in people with HIV (dated 2022 in TCRdb). General notes on the study: Collection of the earliest samples took place about a decade ahead of the 2015 WHO recommendation for immediate ART, at a time when ART was typically delayed until CD4 counts fell. Whether ART initiation and durable HIV suppression were associated with changes in peripheral blood TRB repertoire composition and diversity was tested in a retrospective serial study. A total of 192 cryopreserved PBMC samples came from 25 to 30 adults with confirmed HIV infection and were collected serially over a mean of roughly six years (range 1-12). Among the 30 to 35 participants with HIV, ten to eleven were female. Test extractions of a monoclonal T-cell line alongside about 30 polyclonal samples showed no cross-contamination during QIAcube processing. The paper as a whole reports these results and caveats: Owing to limited PBMC availability, only the TCR beta chain was sequenced, without alpha chain pairing. The samples were dated from about 2004 to 2017, and the ART regimens that were used may be less effective than current ART regimens. HIV repertoires had narrower CDR3 length ranges than controls, and the network structure suggested an antigen-experienced repertoire that shifted only slightly toward naive after ART. Expanded TRB clones identified before ART initiation dominated the repertoire at all time points, although this dominance fluctuated and declined in many PLHIV after ART. Inferences about post-ART repertoire changes were limited because no data were available on ART adherence, viral resistance or therapy changes. Starting ART was linked to a significant rise in TRB diversity, yet even with long-term ART the diversity remained significantly lower than in transplant donor controls. Because pre-ART samples had limited cell numbers, profiling was done on unsorted PBMC rather than on sorted CD4+ and CD8+ T cells.

The immunoSEQ hsTCRB v3.0 assay was used at survey level resolution for TRB variable region sequencing. The targeted TRB sequencing depth was 40,000-50,000 T-cell genomes per sample. Pooled TRB libraries were sequenced on an Illumina MiSeq with a v3 150-cycle kit. In the paper's pipeline: Analysis of repertoires was carried out in R inside a reproducible Nextflow workflow spanning QC, data transformation and analysis. LymphoSeq2, an R package for AIRR-Seq data exploration, was used to implement custom analyses. After excluding a handful of samples that yielded fewer than 5000 total TRB sequences, approximately 180 HIV repertoires remained for analysis. Among the approximately 200 retained HIV repertoires, 59 were collected before ART initiation and approximately 130 were collected after ART initiation. Each repertoire was downsampled to 5000 TRB nucleotide sequences, and summary statistics were averaged across 100 downsampling iterations. Only TRB sequences with CDR3 regions of at least seven amino acids were retained for analysis. A Shannon entropy-derived clonality score and the Gini coefficient were used to measure diversity. In the repertoire networks, any two of the top 5000 CDR3 amino acid sequences were linked whenever the two sequences differed by an edit distance of one. Antigen specificity groups and MHC restriction were predicted for TRB CDR3 amino acid sequences with GLIPH2. Known CMV, EBV, HIV or tissue antigen associations were flagged by matching CDR3 amino acid sequences against VDJdb and McPAS-TCR. Pre-ART, post-ART and control groups were compared with Wilcoxon signed-rank tests and Holm-Bonferroni correction. TCRdb took over this immuneACCESS table, retaining in-frame rearrangements with V and J assigned. Such tables are incomplete; in checked studies, under half of the missing clones stem from an unresolved V gene, and the remainder is unexplained. V and J calls plus clone size are reproduced from that table; the DNA served to infer D and trimming. Within this sample are 15,000 to 20,000 clones, with about 80% of them counted one time only. The ten largest clonotypes hold 6.5% to 7.5% of the sample.

To be included, a participant needed at least one PBMC sample from before ART initiation plus at least two post-ART samples. All participants with HIV were treated in the United States of America. Cryopreserved samples of about 0.9-11 million PBMC were thawed and washed before DNA extraction. At the time of the earliest PBMC sample, participants with HIV were aged between about 20 and 54 years. PBMC samples were contributed by each participant from 1-4 timepoints before ART initiation and 2-8 timepoints after ART initiation, with a median of 7 samples. Serial HIV viral load, CD4+ T-cell count, ART history and demographic data were obtained for every participant. Genomic DNA was extracted from unsorted PBMC with a Qiagen kit on a QIAcube, with processing performed in batches of 12 samples.

The sequence was obtained from a man aged 50 or older with HIV. The sample was unsorted PBMCs, taken 2.2 years after starting antiretroviral therapy. The chain joins TRBV4-3 to TRBJ2-1, with the D segment identity uncertain. Here the CDR3 is given as CASSQEWTLGAHEQFF. The DNA sequence is TGCGCCAGCAGCCAAGAGTGGACCCTCGGAGCCCATGAGCAGTTCTTC.